This T cell receptor (beta chain) was found in a study of blood T cell repertoires in COVID-19. Data came from immunoSEQ multiplex PCR; TCRdb stores just in-frame clones and leaves some out. The sample holds roughly 270,000 clones, 85% seen once. After removal of 0 bases from V and 9 bases from J, the junction contained 4 bases not matched to a gene. The length of the CDR3 is 13 residues. Germline V gene sequence: CDR1 LNHNV, CDR2 YYDKDF (reference sequence). Cohort placement rested on clinical history that participants reported themselves. This chain uses TRBV15 with TRBJ1-1, with 7 bases matching TRBD1. The receptor comes from a woman between 50 and 59 years old who had recovered from COVID-19. Sequencing input: PBMCs or T cells enriched from blood (not recorded which). CDR3 nucleotides: TGTGCCACCAGCAGAGATCGACAGGGTAAAGCTTTCTTT. Translation gives CATSRDRQGKAFF.